Listed here are 17 T cell receptor beta chains from one sample, sequenced in a study of post-analysis software for immune sequencing data. Whole-study findings and limits: Patients used about 5 TRBV segments, including TRBV5-6, TRBV5-1 and TRBV20-1, more often than controls.

What these receptors recognize is not known. Unique molecular identifiers were present in the TCR beta cDNA libraries. TCRdb used MiXCR to reprocess the PCR reads, holding one entry per CDR3 protein. The sample holds 350,000 to 450,000 distinct CDR3 sequences; less than 40% are singletons and the top ten take around an eighth. The sequencing input was blood. These TCRs come from a girl aged 10 to 17 with multiple sclerosis.

V gene TRBV9 combines with J gene TRBJ1-2, with D unresolved. The CDR3 has 14 amino acids. Trimming removed 4 bases from V and 6 bases from J, with 16 bases in between. Germline V lookup: CDR1 SGDLS, CDR2 YYNGEE. Here the CDR3 DNA reads TGTGCCAGCAGCACTCTGGGCCCGATTCATGGCTACACCTTC. It translates to CASSTLGPIHGYTF.

The chain uses TRBV20-1 and TRBJ2-3; 8 bases line up with TRBD2. Germline V gene sequence: CDR1 DFQATT, CDR2 SNEGSKA (reference sequence). The ends lost 3 bases at V and 4 bases at J; junction bases unmatched: 12. This CDR3 spans 16 amino acids. The CDR3, as DNA: TGCAGTGCTAGTTTAGGTCGGGGGGGCTTAGCAGATACGCAGTATTTT. Protein: CSASLGRGGLADTQYF.

The chain combines TRBV20-1 with TRBJ1-1; D gene unclear. The CDR3 has 14 amino acids. Germline CDR1 reads DFQATT; CDR2 reads SNEGSKA (reference sequence). Trimming took 0 bases from V and 3 from J, leaving 11 bases between them. The CDR3 DNA is TGCAGTGCTAGAGATCGCCACGGCTACACTGAAGCTTTCTTT. This gives the protein CSARDRHGYTEAFF.

This clonotype was found a few times. J is TRBJ2-5 and V is TRBV24-1, with a weak D call TRBD1 (6 bases). Germline V gives CDR1 KGHDR, CDR2 SFDVKD. This CDR3 comprises 15 residues. V shed 3 bases and J shed 3 bases, with 13 bases lying between them. CDR3 nucleotide sequence: TGTGCCACCAGTGATCCCCGAGGGGGAGAAGAGACCCAGTACTTC. Encoded protein: CATSDPRGGEETQYF.

In this sample, this clonotype turned up once. The chain joins TRBV18 to TRBJ2-5, with D tentatively TRBD1 (5 bases). Trimming pared 2 bases from V and 5 bases from J, leaving 9 bases between. The CDR3 extends over 13 amino acids. Germline assignment: CDR1 KGHSH and CDR2 LQKENI. Here the CDR3 DNA reads TGTGCCAGCTCACCAAAAGGGGATGAGACCCAGTACTTC. Translating it yields CASSPKGDETQYF.

J is TRBJ1-5 and V is TRBV19; 9 bases fit TRBD1. The germline CDR1 and CDR2 sequences are LNHDA and SQIVND (reference sequence). The CDR3 contains 16 residues. The trim removed 7 bases at V and 3 bases at J, leaving 10 bases unmatched. The CDR3 nucleotides are TGTGCCAGTATCCCCGAGGGACAGGGTGACAATCAGCCCCAGCATTTT. The encoded protein is CASIPEGQGDNQPQHF.

The chain joins TRBV7-9 to TRBJ2-1; D perhaps matches TRBD1 (6 bases). Germline V gives CDR1 SEHNR, CDR2 FQNEAQ (reference sequence). This CDR3 is 16 amino acids long. V shed 8 bases and J shed 2 bases, with 19 bases lying between them. CDR3 loop: CASGQRGSFPYNEQFF. The CDR3 nucleotides are TGTGCCAGCGGACAGCGAGGGAGCTTTCCCTACAATGAGCAGTTCTTC.

The chain links TRBV12-3 or TRBV12-4 to TRBJ1-4, with D possibly TRBD1 on 5 matching bases. Trimming took 4 bases from V and 8 from J, leaving 11 bases between them. This CDR3 spans 13 amino acids. CDR3 region: CASSSGDPEKLFF. CDR3 in DNA: TGTGCCAGCAGTTCGGGGGATCCGGAAAAACTGTTTTTT.

This clonotype was observed a handful of times. CDR3 amino acids: CASSLGDLDFNYGYTF. Here the CDR3 DNA reads TGTGCCAGCAGCTTGGGGGACCTAGACTTTAACTATGGCTACACCTTC. The chain uses TRBV5-5 and TRBJ1-2; D perhaps matches TRBD1 (5 bases). Germline V gene data show CDR1 as SGHKS and CDR2 as YYEKEE (reference sequence). The CDR3 runs 16 residues. V lost 0 bases to trimming and J lost 1 base, with 13 bases between them. Variable domain in full (rest from reference TRBV5-5 and TRBJ1-2): DAGVTQSPTHLIKTRGQQVTLRCSPISGHKSVSWYQQVLGQGPQFIFQYYEKEERGRGNFPDRFSARQFPNYSSELNVNALLLGDSALYLCASSLGDLDFNYGYTFGSGTRLTVV.

A few counts support this clonotype. The V call is TRBV5-6, the J call TRBJ2-3, with D perhaps TRBD1 (6 bases). Deletions cut 4 bases from V and 2 bases from J, with 14 bases between. The CDR3 runs to 15 residues. Germline V gives CDR1 SGHDT, CDR2 YYEEEE. The chain's CDR3 is CASSRQQGYTDTQYF. The CDR3 coding sequence is TGTGCCAGCAGCCGGCAACAGGGTTACACAGATACGCAGTATTTT. Using reference TRBV5-6 and TRBJ2-3 for the parts outside the CDR3, the full variable domain is DAGVTQSPTHLIKTRGQQVTLRCSPKSGHDTVSWYQQALGQGPQFIFQYYEEEERQRGNFPDRFSGHQFPNYSSELNVNALLLGDSALYLCASSRQQGYTDTQYFGPGTRLTVL.

V gene TRBV4-2 combines with J gene TRBJ2-2; 9 bases line up with TRBD2. V shed 0 bases, J shed 3 bases, and the junction held 5 bases outside the gene matches. This CDR3 contains 17 residues. Germline V gene data show CDR1 as LGHNA and CDR2 as YNFKEQ. The CDR3 DNA sequence: TGTGCCAGCAGCCAAGAATTTAGCGGGGGCTACACCGGGGAGCTGTTTTTT. Encoded protein: CASSQEFSGGYTGELFF.

This clonotype appeared a single time. The junction and the germline gene differ at one end; a read error may be behind it. V usage is TRBV7-2 and J usage is TRBJ2-6; tentatively, D is TRBD1 or TRBD2 (6 bases each). The CDR3 spans 20 residues. CDR1 SGHTA and CDR2 FQGNSA come from the germline V gene. The CDR3 loop is CASSLGWGAVVFSGANVLTF. The DNA of the CDR3 is TGCGCCAGCAGCTTAGGCTGGGGGGCGGTGGTCTTCTCTGGGGCCAACGTCCTGACTTTC.

The DNA of the CDR3 is TGTGCCAGCAAATTAGGCATGAGCAATCAGCCCCAGCATTTT. Translated: CASKLGMSNQPQHF. V is TRBV2 and J is TRBJ1-5; D is uncertain. The germline V gene has CDR1 SNHLY and CDR2 FYNNEI. The V and J ends lost 7 bases and 1 base respectively, with 11 bases between them. There are 14 residues in the CDR3.

This clonotype was seen a handful of times. Germline is not matched at one junction end, which may reflect a read error. The chain couples TRBV6-4 to TRBJ2-2; D call uncertain. CDR3 length: 16 amino acids. Germline assignment: CDR1 MRHNA and CDR2 SNTAGT. CDR3 sequence reads: CASGDSFRKNAGELFF. In DNA form, the CDR3 reads TGTGCCAGCGGTGACTCGTTCAGGAAGAACGCCGGGGAGCTGTTTTTT.

The chain is built from TRBV4-2 and TRBJ1-5, with TRBD1 matching 8 bases. CDR3 length: 15 residues. Per germline, CDR1 LGHNA and CDR2 YNFKEQ. V gave up 2 bases and J gave up 6 bases; unmatched junction bases: 6. The CDR3 DNA sequence: TGTGCCAGCAGCCAACCGGACAGGGACGCTCAGCCCCAGCATTTT. It encodes CASSQPDRDAQPQHF.

This clonotype was counted many times. The CDR3 DNA sequence: TGTGCCAGCAGCTACAACGGCCCCGAACAGGGGTCGGAGACCCAGTACTTC. It yields the protein CASSYNGPEQGSETQYF. The genes are TRBV4-2 and TRBJ2-5, with TRBD1 matching 7 bases. The CDR3 sequence is 17 residues long. J was trimmed by 5 bases and V by 5 bases; bases with no gene match: 17. CDR1 LGHNA and CDR2 YNFKEQ come from the germline V gene.

The J gene is TRBJ2-7, the V gene TRBV5-6; D is perhaps TRBD1 (6 bases). With 0 bases removed from V and 2 bases from J, the gap between germline ends came to 9 bases. Per the germline V gene, CDR1 is SGHDT and CDR2 is YYEEEE. The CDR3 runs 14 residues. The CDR3: CASSLDRETYEQYF. The CDR3 DNA reads as TGTGCCAGCAGCTTGGACAGGGAGACCTACGAGCAGTACTTC.